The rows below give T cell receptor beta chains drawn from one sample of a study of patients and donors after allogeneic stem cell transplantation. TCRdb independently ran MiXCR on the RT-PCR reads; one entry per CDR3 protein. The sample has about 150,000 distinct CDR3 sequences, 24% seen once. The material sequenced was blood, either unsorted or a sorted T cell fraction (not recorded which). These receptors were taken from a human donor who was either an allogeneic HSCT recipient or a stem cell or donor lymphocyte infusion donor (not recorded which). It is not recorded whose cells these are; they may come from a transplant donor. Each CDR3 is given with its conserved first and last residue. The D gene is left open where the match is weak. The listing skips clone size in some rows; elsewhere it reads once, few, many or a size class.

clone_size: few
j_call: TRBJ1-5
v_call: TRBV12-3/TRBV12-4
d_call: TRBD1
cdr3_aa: CASPKGQGAGQPQHF
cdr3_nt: TGTGCCAGTCCCAAGGGACAGGGGGCAGGGCAGCCCCAGCATTTT

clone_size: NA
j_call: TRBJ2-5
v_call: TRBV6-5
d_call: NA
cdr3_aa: CASSFKETQYF
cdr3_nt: TGTGCCAGCAGTTTTAAGGAGACCCAGTACTTC

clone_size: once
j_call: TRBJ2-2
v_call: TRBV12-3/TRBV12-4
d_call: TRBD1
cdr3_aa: CASKGQGRTGELFF
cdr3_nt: TGTGCCAGCAAAGGACAGGGTCGTACCGGGGAGCTGTTTTTT

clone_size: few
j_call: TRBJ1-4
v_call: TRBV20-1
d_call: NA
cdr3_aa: CSARKGIEKLFF
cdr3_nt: TGCAGTGCTAGAAAGGGAATTGAAAAACTGTTTTTT

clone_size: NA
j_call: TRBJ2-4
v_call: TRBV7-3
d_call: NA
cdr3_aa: CASSLPQGGVAKNIQYF
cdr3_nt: TGTGCCAGCAGCTTACCCCAGGGGGGGGTAGCCAAAAACATTCAGTACTTC

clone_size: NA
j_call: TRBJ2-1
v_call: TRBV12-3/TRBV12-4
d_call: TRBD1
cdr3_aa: CASSSTTGRREQFF
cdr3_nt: TGTGCCAGCAGTTCGACGACAGGGCGACGGGAGCAGTTCTTC

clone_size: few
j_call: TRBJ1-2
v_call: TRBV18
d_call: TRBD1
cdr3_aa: CASSPGDRAGYGYTF
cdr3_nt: TGTGCCAGCTCACCTGGGGACAGGGCAGGCTATGGCTACACCTTC

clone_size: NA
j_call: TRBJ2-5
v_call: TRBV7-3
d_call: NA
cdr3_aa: CASSPGTPQETQYF
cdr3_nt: TGTGCCAGCAGCCCCGGGACGCCACAAGAGACCCAGTACTTC

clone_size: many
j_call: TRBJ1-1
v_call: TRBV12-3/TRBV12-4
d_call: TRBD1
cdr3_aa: CASEGAEAFF
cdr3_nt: TGTGCCAGCGAGGGGGCGGAAGCTTTCTTT

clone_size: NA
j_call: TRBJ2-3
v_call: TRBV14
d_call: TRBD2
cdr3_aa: CASSRKLAGVSTDTQYF
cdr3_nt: TGTGCCAGCAGCCGTAAACTAGCGGGAGTTAGCACAGATACGCAGTATTTT

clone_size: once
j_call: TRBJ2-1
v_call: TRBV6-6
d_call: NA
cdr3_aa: CATLRGSSYNEQFF
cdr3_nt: TGTGCCACGTTACGAGGATCCTCCTACAATGAGCAGTTCTTC

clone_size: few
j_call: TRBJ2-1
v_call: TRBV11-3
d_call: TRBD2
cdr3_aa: CASSLRAGGPHNEQFF
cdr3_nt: TGTGCCAGCAGCTTACGAGCGGGAGGGCCCCACAATGAGCAGTTCTTC

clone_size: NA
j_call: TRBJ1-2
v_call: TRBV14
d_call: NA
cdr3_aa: CASSPAGPGLYGYTF
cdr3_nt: TGTGCCAGCAGCCCAGCAGGGCCCGGTCTCTATGGCTACACCTTC

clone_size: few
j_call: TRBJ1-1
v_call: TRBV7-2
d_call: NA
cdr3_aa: CATLRQIMNTEAFF
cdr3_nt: TGTGCCACCCTCAGACAGATTATGAACACTGAAGCTTTCTTT

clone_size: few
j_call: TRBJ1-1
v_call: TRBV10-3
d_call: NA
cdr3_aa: CAIGDKPNTEAFF
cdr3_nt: TGTGCCATCGGCGACAAGCCCAACACTGAAGCTTTCTTT

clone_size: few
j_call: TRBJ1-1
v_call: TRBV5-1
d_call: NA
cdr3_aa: CASSLEIMNTEAFF
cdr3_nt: TGCGCCAGCAGCTTGGAGATTATGAACACTGAAGCTTTCTTT

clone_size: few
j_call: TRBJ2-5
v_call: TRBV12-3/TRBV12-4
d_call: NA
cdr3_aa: CASSSYFVTQYF
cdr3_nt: TGTGCCAGCAGTTCATATTTTGTGACCCAGTACTTC

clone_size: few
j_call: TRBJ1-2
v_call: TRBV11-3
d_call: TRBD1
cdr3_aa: CASSLPNRGGYTF
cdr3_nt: TGTGCCAGCAGCTTACCCAACAGGGGGGGCTACACCTTC

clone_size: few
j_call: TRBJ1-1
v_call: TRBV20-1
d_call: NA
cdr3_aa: CSWGVGTEAFF
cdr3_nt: TGCAGTTGGGGGGTTGGGACTGAAGCTTTCTTT

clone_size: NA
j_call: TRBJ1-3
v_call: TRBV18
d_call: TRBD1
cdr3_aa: CASSPGTGGSGNTIYF
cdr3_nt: TGTGCCAGCTCACCCGGGACAGGGGGCTCTGGAAACACCATATATTTT

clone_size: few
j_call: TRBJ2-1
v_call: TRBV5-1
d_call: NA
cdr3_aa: CASSPMDGWSSYNEQFF
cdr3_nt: TGCGCCAGCAGCCCTATGGACGGGTGGAGCTCCTACAATGAGCAGTTCTTC

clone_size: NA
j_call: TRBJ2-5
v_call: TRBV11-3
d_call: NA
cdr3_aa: CASSSDYWETQYF
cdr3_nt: TGTGCCAGCAGCTCCGACTACTGGGAGACTCAGTACTTC

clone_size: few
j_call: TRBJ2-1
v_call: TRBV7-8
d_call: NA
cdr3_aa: CASYRDESSYNEQFF
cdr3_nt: TGTGCCAGCTACCGAGACGAGAGCTCCTACAATGAGCAGTTCTTC

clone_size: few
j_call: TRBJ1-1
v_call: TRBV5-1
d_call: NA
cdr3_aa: CASSRFPGTLDTEAFF
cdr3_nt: TGCGCCAGCAGCCGATTCCCCGGGACGTTGGACACTGAAGCTTTCTTT

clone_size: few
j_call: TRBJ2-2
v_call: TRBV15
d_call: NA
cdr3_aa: CATSRVPLRGMDTGELFF
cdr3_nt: TGTGCCACCAGCAGAGTGCCGTTGAGGGGAATGGACACCGGGGAGCTGTTTTTT

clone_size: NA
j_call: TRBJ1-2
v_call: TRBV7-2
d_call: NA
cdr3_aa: CASSLKQNYGYTF
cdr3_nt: TGTGCCAGCAGCTTAAAACAAAACTATGGCTACACCTTC

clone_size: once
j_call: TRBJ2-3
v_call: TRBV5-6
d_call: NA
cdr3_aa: CASILGGGTDTQYF
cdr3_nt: TGTGCCAGCATACTAGGGGGGGGCACAGATACGCAGTATTTT

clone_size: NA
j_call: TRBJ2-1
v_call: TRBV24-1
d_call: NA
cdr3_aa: CATSDQGRSSYNEQFF
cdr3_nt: TGTGCCACCAGTGACCAGGGACGGAGCTCCTACAATGAGCAGTTCTTC

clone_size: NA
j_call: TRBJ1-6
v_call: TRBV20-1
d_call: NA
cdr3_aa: CSAREGPKYNSPLHF
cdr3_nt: TGCAGTGCTAGAGAAGGACCGAAATATAATTCACCCCTCCACTTT

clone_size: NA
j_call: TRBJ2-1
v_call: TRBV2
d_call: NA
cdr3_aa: CASSGSGQDYDEQFF
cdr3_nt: TGTGCCAGCAGTGGTTCCGGACAAGACTATGATGAGCAGTTCTTC

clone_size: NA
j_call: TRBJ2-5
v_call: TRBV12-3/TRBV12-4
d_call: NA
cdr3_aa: CASSLRGDSETQYF
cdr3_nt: TGTGCCAGCAGTTTACGAGGGGATAGCGAGACCCAGTACTTC

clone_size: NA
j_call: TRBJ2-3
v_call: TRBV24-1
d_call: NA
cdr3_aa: CATMPSGDSTDTQYF
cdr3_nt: TGTGCCACCATGCCAAGCGGAGATAGCACAGATACGCAGTATTTT

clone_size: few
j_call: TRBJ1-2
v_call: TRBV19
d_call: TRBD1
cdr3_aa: CASNEGADAWMRYTF
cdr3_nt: TGTGCCAGTAACGAGGGGGCGGATGCTTGGATGCGCTACACCTTC

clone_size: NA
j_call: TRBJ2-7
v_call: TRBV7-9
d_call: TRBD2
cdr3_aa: CASSFSGDGYEQYF
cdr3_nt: TGTGCCAGCAGCTTTAGCGGGGACGGATACGAGCAGTACTTC

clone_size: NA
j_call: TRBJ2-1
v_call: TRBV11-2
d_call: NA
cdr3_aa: CASSPLRYNEQFF
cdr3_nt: TGTGCCAGCAGCCCACTACGGTACAATGAGCAGTTCTTC

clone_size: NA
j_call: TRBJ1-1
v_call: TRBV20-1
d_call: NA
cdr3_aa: CSAPRGSNTEAFF
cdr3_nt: TGCAGTGCCCCCCGGGGCTCGAACACTGAAGCTTTCTTT

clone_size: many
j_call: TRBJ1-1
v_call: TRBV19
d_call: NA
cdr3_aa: CASKFPASTEAFF
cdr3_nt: TGTGCCAGTAAGTTTCCCGCATCCACTGAAGCTTTCTTT

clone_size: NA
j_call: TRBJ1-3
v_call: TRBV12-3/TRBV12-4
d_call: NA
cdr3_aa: CASRVGAGNTIYF
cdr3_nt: TGTGCCAGCAGAGTCGGGGCTGGAAACACCATATATTTT

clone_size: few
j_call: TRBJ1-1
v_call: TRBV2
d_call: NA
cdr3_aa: CASSDAGSGTEAFF
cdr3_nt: TGTGCCAGCAGTGACGCAGGTAGTGGCACTGAAGCTTTCTTT

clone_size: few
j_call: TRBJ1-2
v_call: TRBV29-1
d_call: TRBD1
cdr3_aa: CSVEGRGEGAGGYTF
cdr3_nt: TGCAGCGTTGAAGGACGGGGAGAGGGGGCTGGCGGCTACACCTTC

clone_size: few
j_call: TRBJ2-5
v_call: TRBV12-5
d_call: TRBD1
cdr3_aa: CASGLHWTGKETQYF
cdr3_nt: TGTGCTAGTGGTTTGCACTGGACAGGGAAAGAGACCCAGTACTTC

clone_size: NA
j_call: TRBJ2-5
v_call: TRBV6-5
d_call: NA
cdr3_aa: CASSYKGPSQETQYF
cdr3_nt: TGTGCCAGCAGTTACAAGGGGCCAAGCCAAGAGACCCAGTACTTC

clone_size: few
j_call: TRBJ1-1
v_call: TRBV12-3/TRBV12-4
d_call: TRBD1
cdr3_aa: CASSPGQGWSTEAFF
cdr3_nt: TGTGCCAGCAGTCCGGGACAGGGTTGGAGCACTGAAGCTTTCTTT

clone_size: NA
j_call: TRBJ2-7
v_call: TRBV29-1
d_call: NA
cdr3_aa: CSVVRGNYEQYF
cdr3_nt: TGCAGCGTTGTTAGGGGAAACTACGAGCAGTACTTC

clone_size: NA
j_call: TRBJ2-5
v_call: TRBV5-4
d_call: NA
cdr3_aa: CASSIQETQYF
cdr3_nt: TGTGCCAGCAGCATCCAAGAGACCCAGTACTTC

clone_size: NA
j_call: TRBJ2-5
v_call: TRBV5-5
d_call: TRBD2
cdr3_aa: CASSLGLAGGPLEETQYF
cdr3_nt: TGTGCCAGCAGCTTGGGGCTAGCGGGAGGGCCTTTGGAAGAGACCCAGTACTTC

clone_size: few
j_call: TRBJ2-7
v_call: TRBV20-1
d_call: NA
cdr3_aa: CSASEDSIYEQYF
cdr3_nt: TGCAGTGCTTCAGAAGACAGTATCTACGAGCAGTACTTC

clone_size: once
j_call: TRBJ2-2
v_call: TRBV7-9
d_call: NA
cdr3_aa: CASSSTAEPLNTGELFF
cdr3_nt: TGTGCCAGCAGCTCTACAGCCGAACCTTTGAACACCGGGGAGCTGTTTTTT

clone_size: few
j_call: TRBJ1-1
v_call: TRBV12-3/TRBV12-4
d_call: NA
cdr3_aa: CASSPSGRVTHEAFF
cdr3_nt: TGTGCCAGCAGCCCCAGTGGCCGGGTTACACATGAAGCTTTCTTT

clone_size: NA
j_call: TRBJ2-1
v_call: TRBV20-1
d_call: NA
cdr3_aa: CSASPSVMDEQFF
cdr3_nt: TGCAGTGCTAGCCCTAGCGTAATGGATGAGCAGTTCTTC

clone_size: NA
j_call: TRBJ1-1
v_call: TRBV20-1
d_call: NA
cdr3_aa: CSAVLWTDRNTEAFF
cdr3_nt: TGCAGTGCTGTCCTTTGGACGGACCGGAACACTGAAGCTTTCTTT

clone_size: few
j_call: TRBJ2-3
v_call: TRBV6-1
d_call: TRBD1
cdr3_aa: CASRTGQGASDTQYF
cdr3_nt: TGTGCCAGCAGGACGGGACAGGGGGCTTCAGATACGCAGTATTTT

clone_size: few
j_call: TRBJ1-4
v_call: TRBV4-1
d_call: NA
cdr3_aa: CASRRGSNEKLFF
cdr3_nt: TGCGCCAGCAGGCGAGGATCGAATGAAAAACTGTTTTTT

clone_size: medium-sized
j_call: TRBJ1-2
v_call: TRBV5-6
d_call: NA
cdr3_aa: CASSLAGGYTF
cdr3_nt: TGTGCCAGCAGCTTGGCTGGGGGCTACACCTTC

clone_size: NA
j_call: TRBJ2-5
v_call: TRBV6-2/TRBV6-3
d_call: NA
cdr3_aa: CASSYSMTDYQETQYF
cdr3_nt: TGTGCCAGCAGTTACTCGATGACGGATTACCAAGAGACCCAGTACTTC

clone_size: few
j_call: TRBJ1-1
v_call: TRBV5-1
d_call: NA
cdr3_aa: CASSLCFLEAFF
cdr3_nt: TGCGCCAGCAGCTTGTGTTTCCTTGAAGCTTTCTTT